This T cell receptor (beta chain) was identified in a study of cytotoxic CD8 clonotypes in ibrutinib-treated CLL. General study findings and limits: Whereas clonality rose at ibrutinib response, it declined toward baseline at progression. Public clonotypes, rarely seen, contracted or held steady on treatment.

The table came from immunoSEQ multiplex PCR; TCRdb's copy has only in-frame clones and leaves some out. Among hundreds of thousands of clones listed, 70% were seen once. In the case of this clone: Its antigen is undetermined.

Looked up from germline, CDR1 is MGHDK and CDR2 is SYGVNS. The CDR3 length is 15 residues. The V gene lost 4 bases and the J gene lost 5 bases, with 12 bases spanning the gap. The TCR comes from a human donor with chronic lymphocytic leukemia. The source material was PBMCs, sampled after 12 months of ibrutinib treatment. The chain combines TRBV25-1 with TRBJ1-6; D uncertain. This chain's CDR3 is CASSASTGNNSPLHF. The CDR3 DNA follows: TGTGCCAGCAGTGCCTCGACGGGGAATAATTCACCCCTCCACTTT.